The present TCR beta chain was sequenced within a study of cytomegalovirus exposure and HLA in healthy donors. In the study overall: There were 100 million to 130 million unique TCR beta sequences, drawn from approximately 190 million T cells, in an earlier analysis. Study-level results: Across donors, most TCRs were seen rarely, yet some public ones were widespread. The listing of about 150 TCR beta chains classed them as cytomegalovirus-associated.

The primer mix had 60 Vbeta and 13 Jbeta primers. The data were produced by immunoSEQ multiplex PCR, yet TCRdb's version contains in-frame clones alone and is incomplete. The table lists 95,000 to 130,000 clones, about 69% of them singletons. Regarding this clone: Its antigen is unknown.

The CDR3 length is 14 residues. Trimming stripped 1 base from V and 8 bases from J, with 14 bases between. Per the germline V gene, CDR1 is MDHEN and CDR2 is SYDVKM. V gene TRBV28 combines with J gene TRBJ1-2, with D perhaps TRBD1 (6 bases). The sequence came from a woman aged 18-35 years in good health and CMV-seronegative. Material for sequencing was PBMCs. The CDR3 nucleotides are TGTGCCAGCAGTTTATCGGGGGGCTCGAGAGGCTACACCTTC. Its protein is CASSLSGGSRGYTF.